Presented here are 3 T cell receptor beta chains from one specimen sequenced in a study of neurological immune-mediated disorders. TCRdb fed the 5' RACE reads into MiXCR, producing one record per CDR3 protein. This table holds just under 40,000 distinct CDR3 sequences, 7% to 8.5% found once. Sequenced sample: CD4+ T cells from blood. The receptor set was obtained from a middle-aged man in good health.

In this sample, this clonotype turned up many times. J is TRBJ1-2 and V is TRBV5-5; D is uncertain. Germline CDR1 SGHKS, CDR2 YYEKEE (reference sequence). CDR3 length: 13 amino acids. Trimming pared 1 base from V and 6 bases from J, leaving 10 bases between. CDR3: CASSLPQRHGYTF. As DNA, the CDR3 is TGTGCCAGCAGCTTGCCGCAACGCCATGGCTACACCTTC.

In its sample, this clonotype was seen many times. CDR3 coding DNA: TGTGCCAGCAGTTACTCCCGACTAGCGGACAATGAGCAGTTCTTC. Its translation is CASSYSRLADNEQFF. The chain employs TRBV6-5 and TRBJ2-1, with TRBD2 matching over 9 bases. V was pared by 0 bases and J by 5 bases, with 2 bases of the junction left unmatched. The CDR3 is made up of 15 amino acids. The germline V gene encodes CDR1 MNHEY and CDR2 SVGAGI.

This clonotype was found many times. The CDR3 loop is CSARGTSIGRPYEQFF. CDR3 DNA: TGCAGTGCTAGAGGGACTTCTATTGGGAGGCCCTATGAGCAGTTCTTC. The chain is built from TRBV20-1 and TRBJ2-1, with TRBD2 as a possible D gene (6 bases). This CDR3 has 16 amino acids. With 1 base removed from V and 8 bases from J, the gap between germline ends came to 21 bases. The germline CDR1 and CDR2 sequences are DFQATT and SNEGSKA (reference sequence).